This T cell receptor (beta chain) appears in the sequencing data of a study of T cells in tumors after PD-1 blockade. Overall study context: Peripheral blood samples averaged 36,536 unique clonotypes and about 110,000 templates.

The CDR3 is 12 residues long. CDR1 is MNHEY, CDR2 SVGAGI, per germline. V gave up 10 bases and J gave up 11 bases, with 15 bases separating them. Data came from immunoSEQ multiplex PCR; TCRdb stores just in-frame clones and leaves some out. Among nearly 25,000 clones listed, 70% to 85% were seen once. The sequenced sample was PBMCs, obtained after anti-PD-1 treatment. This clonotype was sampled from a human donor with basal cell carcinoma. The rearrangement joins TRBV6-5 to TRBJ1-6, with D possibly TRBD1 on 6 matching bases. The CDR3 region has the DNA TGTGCCACCCGACAGACAGGAGCACCCCTCCACTTT. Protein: CATRQTGAPLHF.